The rows below give T cell receptor beta chains drawn from one sample of a study of identical twins. A single record per CDR3 protein comes from TCRdb applying MiXCR to the 5' RACE reads. This sample has 500,000 to 550,000 distinct CDR3 sequences; approximately 20% occur once, and the top ten carry 0.48%. The same sample was also studied in work on yellow fever vaccine responses in identical twins.

Sequencing was carried out using CD4+ T cells sorted from blood. All receptors come from a woman aged 18-29 years in good health. Each CDR3 is given with its conserved first and last residue. The order of the fields is J gene, D gene, CDR3 length, V gene, clone size, CDR3 protein, CDR3 DNA. A D gene is named only where the DNA matches it firmly. The listing skips clone size in some rows; elsewhere it reads once, few, many or a size class.

J gene: TRBJ2-1
D gene: NA
CDR3 length: 11
V gene: TRBV2
clone size: many
CDR3 protein: CASSFHNEQFF
CDR3 DNA: TGTGCCAGTTCCTTTCACAATGAGCAGTTCTTC

J gene: TRBJ2-2
D gene: NA
CDR3 length: 16
V gene: TRBV5-5
clone size: NA
CDR3 protein: CASSLAVAVNTGELFF
CDR3 DNA: TGTGCCAGCAGCTTGGCGGTAGCGGTGAACACCGGGGAGCTGTTTTTT

J gene: TRBJ2-7
D gene: NA
CDR3 length: 14
V gene: TRBV24-1
clone size: NA
CDR3 protein: CATSDSGSSYEQYF
CDR3 DNA: TGTGCCACCAGTGATTCGGGCAGCTCCTACGAGCAGTACTTC

J gene: TRBJ2-1
D gene: NA
CDR3 length: 15
V gene: TRBV11-3
clone size: NA
CDR3 protein: CASSLTSSAYNEQFF
CDR3 DNA: TGTGCCAGCAGCCTAACTAGTTCGGCCTACAATGAGCAGTTCTTC

J gene: TRBJ1-2
D gene: NA
CDR3 length: 14
V gene: TRBV4-1
clone size: few
CDR3 protein: CASSRLGEWYGYTF
CDR3 DNA: TGCGCCAGCAGCCGACTTGGCGAGTGGTATGGCTACACCTTC

J gene: TRBJ1-4
D gene: TRBD1
CDR3 length: 15
V gene: TRBV20-1
clone size: few
CDR3 protein: CSAPNHRGGGEKLFF
CDR3 DNA: TGCAGTGCTCCTAACCACAGGGGCGGGGGTGAAAAACTGTTTTTT

J gene: TRBJ2-7
D gene: NA
CDR3 length: 14
V gene: TRBV20-1
clone size: NA
CDR3 protein: CSARDAASPYEQYF
CDR3 DNA: TGCAGTGCTAGAGATGCGGCTAGCCCCTACGAGCAGTACTTC

J gene: TRBJ2-7
D gene: NA
CDR3 length: 14
V gene: TRBV3-1
clone size: NA
CDR3 protein: CASSQMEGSGEQYF
CDR3 DNA: TGTGCCAGCAGCCAAATGGAGGGGTCGGGCGAGCAGTACTTC

J gene: TRBJ2-3
D gene: TRBD2
CDR3 length: 16
V gene: TRBV7-6
clone size: NA
CDR3 protein: CASSSMTSGGTDTQYF
CDR3 DNA: TGTGCCAGCAGCTCAATGACTAGCGGGGGCACAGATACGCAGTATTTT

J gene: TRBJ2-3
D gene: TRBD2
CDR3 length: 14
V gene: TRBV10-2
clone size: NA
CDR3 protein: CASGGGVGTDTQYF
CDR3 DNA: TGCGCCTCGGGAGGGGGAGTGGGAACAGATACGCAGTATTTT

J gene: TRBJ2-7
D gene: NA
CDR3 length: 12
V gene: TRBV3-1
clone size: NA
CDR3 protein: CASSYGSPEQYF
CDR3 DNA: TGTGCCAGCAGCTACGGAAGTCCCGAGCAGTACTTC

J gene: TRBJ2-2
D gene: TRBD1
CDR3 length: 16
V gene: TRBV7-2
clone size: NA
CDR3 protein: CASSLQGQTNTGELFF
CDR3 DNA: TGTGCCAGCAGCTTACAGGGACAGACGAACACCGGGGAGCTGTTTTTT

J gene: TRBJ1-2
D gene: NA
CDR3 length: 13
V gene: TRBV12-3/TRBV12-4
clone size: many
CDR3 protein: CASSPGTPYGYTF
CDR3 DNA: TGTGCCAGCAGTCCCGGGACCCCTTATGGCTACACCTTC

J gene: TRBJ2-7
D gene: NA
CDR3 length: 13
V gene: TRBV15
clone size: NA
CDR3 protein: CATSSREGNEQYF
CDR3 DNA: TGTGCCACCAGCAGTCGTGAAGGAAACGAGCAGTACTTC

J gene: TRBJ2-3
D gene: NA
CDR3 length: 16
V gene: TRBV6-2/TRBV6-3
clone size: few
CDR3 protein: CASSYSVAISTDTQYF
CDR3 DNA: TGTGCCAGCAGTTACTCGGTAGCGATTAGCACAGATACGCAGTATTTT

J gene: TRBJ2-1
D gene: NA
CDR3 length: 14
V gene: TRBV19
clone size: NA
CDR3 protein: CASSIGAPWDEQFF
CDR3 DNA: TGTGCCAGTAGTATTGGGGCCCCGTGGGATGAGCAGTTCTTC

J gene: TRBJ2-1
D gene: NA
CDR3 length: 12
V gene: TRBV4-1
clone size: NA
CDR3 protein: CASSQSSSKQFF
CDR3 DNA: TGCGCCAGCAGCCAAAGTAGTAGTAAGCAGTTCTTC

J gene: TRBJ2-3
D gene: NA
CDR3 length: 15
V gene: TRBV12-3/TRBV12-4
clone size: NA
CDR3 protein: CASRGAGSLHNTQYF
CDR3 DNA: TGTGCCAGCAGAGGGGCCGGGTCCCTCCATAATACGCAGTATTTT

J gene: TRBJ1-1
D gene: NA
CDR3 length: 15
V gene: TRBV5-1
clone size: NA
CDR3 protein: CASSPGGEMNTEAFF
CDR3 DNA: TGCGCCAGCAGCCCGGGAGGGGAGATGAACACTGAAGCTTTCTTT

J gene: TRBJ1-2
D gene: NA
CDR3 length: 16
V gene: TRBV7-9
clone size: few
CDR3 protein: CASSLSGWGLNYGYTF
CDR3 DNA: TGTGCCAGCAGCTTAAGTGGGTGGGGCCTTAACTATGGCTACACCTTC

J gene: TRBJ2-3
D gene: NA
CDR3 length: 16
V gene: TRBV10-2
clone size: NA
CDR3 protein: CASSDVLAVRTDTQYF
CDR3 DNA: TGCGCCAGCAGTGACGTTCTAGCAGTTAGGACAGATACGCAGTATTTT

J gene: TRBJ2-1
D gene: NA
CDR3 length: 12
V gene: TRBV20-1
clone size: NA
CDR3 protein: CSATGPRDEQFF
CDR3 DNA: TGCAGTGCAACCGGGCCTCGGGATGAGCAGTTCTTC

J gene: TRBJ2-3
D gene: NA
CDR3 length: 15
V gene: TRBV15
clone size: NA
CDR3 protein: CATSRDRASADTQYF
CDR3 DNA: TGTGCCACCAGCAGAGATCGGGCTAGCGCAGATACGCAGTATTTT

J gene: TRBJ2-7
D gene: TRBD2
CDR3 length: 15
V gene: TRBV20-1
clone size: NA
CDR3 protein: CSAQLLAGEFYEQYF
CDR3 DNA: TGCAGTGCCCAGCTCCTAGCGGGTGAGTTCTACGAGCAGTACTTC

J gene: TRBJ2-4
D gene: TRBD1
CDR3 length: 16
V gene: TRBV12-3/TRBV12-4
clone size: NA
CDR3 protein: CASSPGTGTAKNIQYF
CDR3 DNA: TGTGCCAGCAGTCCCGGGACAGGGACAGCCAAAAACATTCAGTACTTC

J gene: TRBJ2-1
D gene: TRBD2
CDR3 length: 15
V gene: TRBV3-1
clone size: few
CDR3 protein: CASAASGSGHNEQFF
CDR3 DNA: TGTGCCAGCGCGGCTAGCGGGAGTGGCCACAATGAGCAGTTCTTC

J gene: TRBJ1-2
D gene: TRBD1
CDR3 length: 16
V gene: TRBV5-1
clone size: NA
CDR3 protein: CASSIDRDRGHYGYTF
CDR3 DNA: TGCGCCAGCAGCATAGACCGGGACAGGGGCCACTATGGCTACACCTTC

J gene: TRBJ2-4
D gene: TRBD2
CDR3 length: 17
V gene: TRBV12-3/TRBV12-4
clone size: many
CDR3 protein: CATSRGLAGSAKNIQYF
CDR3 DNA: TGTGCCACGTCGAGGGGACTAGCGGGCTCAGCCAAAAACATTCAGTACTTC

J gene: TRBJ2-7
D gene: NA
CDR3 length: 14
V gene: TRBV5-1
clone size: few
CDR3 protein: CASSSGVGAREQYF
CDR3 DNA: TGCGCCAGCAGCTCGGGGGTTGGCGCGCGCGAGCAGTACTTC

J gene: TRBJ2-3
D gene: NA
CDR3 length: 16
V gene: TRBV6-5
clone size: few
CDR3 protein: CASSYGLGNSEDTQYF
CDR3 DNA: TGTGCCAGCAGTTACGGGTTAGGCAACTCGGAGGATACGCAGTATTTT

J gene: TRBJ2-4
D gene: NA
CDR3 length: 18
V gene: TRBV12-3/TRBV12-4
clone size: few
CDR3 protein: CASSFGRSGVRPKNIQYF
CDR3 DNA: TGTGCCAGCAGTTTTGGCAGGTCCGGGGTTAGGCCCAAAAACATTCAGTACTTC

J gene: TRBJ2-5
D gene: NA
CDR3 length: 13
V gene: TRBV29-1
clone size: few
CDR3 protein: CSVLAQLGETQYF
CDR3 DNA: TGCAGCGTCCTAGCCCAATTGGGGGAGACCCAGTACTTC

J gene: TRBJ2-1
D gene: NA
CDR3 length: 15
V gene: TRBV12-3/TRBV12-4
clone size: few
CDR3 protein: CASSPIFLRDNEQFF
CDR3 DNA: TGTGCCAGCAGTCCCATATTTTTAAGGGACAATGAGCAGTTCTTC

J gene: TRBJ2-5
D gene: NA
CDR3 length: 14
V gene: TRBV5-6
clone size: NA
CDR3 protein: CASSGGQPGETQYF
CDR3 DNA: TGTGCCAGCAGCGGGGGACAACCCGGTGAGACCCAGTACTTC

J gene: TRBJ2-5
D gene: TRBD2
CDR3 length: 16
V gene: TRBV6-1
clone size: NA
CDR3 protein: CASSPTSGGFQETQYF
CDR3 DNA: TGTGCCAGCAGTCCGACTAGCGGGGGTTTTCAAGAGACCCAGTACTTC

J gene: TRBJ2-7
D gene: NA
CDR3 length: 9
V gene: TRBV7-3
clone size: NA
CDR3 protein: CASSPALRF
CDR3 DNA: TGTGCCAGCAGCCCCGCCTTGAGGTTC

J gene: TRBJ2-1
D gene: NA
CDR3 length: 14
V gene: TRBV5-6
clone size: few
CDR3 protein: CASSFRTESHEQFF
CDR3 DNA: TGTGCCAGCAGCTTCCGGACAGAAAGCCATGAGCAGTTCTTC

J gene: TRBJ1-5
D gene: TRBD1
CDR3 length: 13
V gene: TRBV29-1
clone size: many
CDR3 protein: CSVTGTGNQPQHF
CDR3 DNA: TGCAGCGTCACCGGGACAGGGAATCAGCCCCAGCATTTT

J gene: TRBJ2-5
D gene: TRBD2
CDR3 length: 16
V gene: TRBV12-3/TRBV12-4
clone size: NA
CDR3 protein: CASTLGGLAAQETQYF
CDR3 DNA: TGTGCCAGCACCTTGGGGGGACTAGCGGCACAAGAGACCCAGTACTTC

J gene: TRBJ1-4
D gene: TRBD1
CDR3 length: 19
V gene: TRBV6-5
clone size: many
CDR3 protein: CASSYGAGTGKGLGEKLFF
CDR3 DNA: TGTGCCAGCAGTTACGGGGCCGGGACAGGGAAAGGCTTAGGTGAAAAACTGTTTTTT

J gene: TRBJ2-1
D gene: TRBD1
CDR3 length: 15
V gene: TRBV11-3
clone size: NA
CDR3 protein: CASSLGTGSPNEQFF
CDR3 DNA: TGTGCCAGCAGCTTAGGGACAGGGAGCCCCAATGAGCAGTTCTTC

J gene: TRBJ2-5
D gene: NA
CDR3 length: 13
V gene: TRBV5-1
clone size: NA
CDR3 protein: CASSRDKEETQYF
CDR3 DNA: TGCGCCAGCAGCCGGGACAAGGAAGAGACCCAGTACTTC

J gene: TRBJ2-5
D gene: NA
CDR3 length: 13
V gene: TRBV5-1
clone size: many
CDR3 protein: CASSLGAQETQYF
CDR3 DNA: TGCGCCAGCAGCTTGGGGGCCCAAGAGACCCAGTACTTC

J gene: TRBJ1-2
D gene: NA
CDR3 length: 15
V gene: TRBV12-3/TRBV12-4
clone size: NA
CDR3 protein: CASTRSGGDYYGYTF
CDR3 DNA: TGTGCCAGCACCCGGAGCGGCGGAGACTACTATGGCTACACCTTC

J gene: TRBJ2-3
D gene: NA
CDR3 length: 14
V gene: TRBV20-1
clone size: few
CDR3 protein: CSDPKIGPTDTQYF
CDR3 DNA: TGCAGTGACCCCAAAATAGGCCCCACAGATACGCAGTATTTT

J gene: TRBJ2-5
D gene: NA
CDR3 length: 15
V gene: TRBV4-1
clone size: few
CDR3 protein: CASSQELRPGETQYF
CDR3 DNA: TGCGCCAGCAGCCAAGAACTTCGGCCTGGGGAGACCCAGTACTTC

J gene: TRBJ2-6
D gene: NA
CDR3 length: 20
V gene: TRBV3-1
clone size: NA
CDR3 protein: CASSPGLGRRLITGANVLTF
CDR3 DNA: TGTGCCAGCAGCCCGGGTCTAGGGCGCCGATTAATTACTGGGGCCAACGTCCTGACTTTC

J gene: TRBJ1-2
D gene: TRBD1
CDR3 length: 17
V gene: TRBV6-1
clone size: few
CDR3 protein: CASRGTGPGGKIYGYTF
CDR3 DNA: TGTGCCAGCAGGGGAACGGGGCCAGGGGGAAAAATTTATGGCTACACCTTC

J gene: TRBJ2-2
D gene: TRBD1
CDR3 length: 13
V gene: TRBV10-3
clone size: once
CDR3 protein: CAIGTGDTGELFF
CDR3 DNA: TGTGCCATCGGGACAGGGGACACCGGGGAGCTGTTTTTT

J gene: TRBJ2-3
D gene: NA
CDR3 length: 14
V gene: TRBV20-1
clone size: few
CDR3 protein: CSATQPPTIDTQYF
CDR3 DNA: TGCAGTGCTACCCAACCCCCGACCATCGATACGCAGTATTTT

J gene: TRBJ2-1
D gene: TRBD2
CDR3 length: 16
V gene: TRBV6-5
clone size: NA
CDR3 protein: CASSYVGLAGFNEQFF
CDR3 DNA: TGTGCCAGCAGTTACGTTGGGCTAGCGGGGTTTAATGAGCAGTTCTTC

J gene: TRBJ2-1
D gene: NA
CDR3 length: 14
V gene: TRBV11-1
clone size: many
CDR3 protein: CAAGWGSWSNEQFF
CDR3 DNA: TGTGCCGCCGGGTGGGGTTCGTGGAGCAATGAGCAGTTCTTC

J gene: TRBJ2-2
D gene: NA
CDR3 length: 14
V gene: TRBV6-2/TRBV6-3
clone size: NA
CDR3 protein: CATLGHGNTGELFF
CDR3 DNA: TGTGCCACACTAGGGCATGGGAACACCGGGGAGCTGTTTTTT

J gene: TRBJ2-2
D gene: NA
CDR3 length: 14
V gene: TRBV12-3/TRBV12-4
clone size: NA
CDR3 protein: CASTPGTNTGELFF
CDR3 DNA: TGTGCCAGCACCCCGGGAACGAACACCGGGGAGCTGTTTTTT

J gene: TRBJ1-1
D gene: NA
CDR3 length: 15
V gene: TRBV11-2
clone size: few
CDR3 protein: CASSSRQRMNTEAFF
CDR3 DNA: TGTGCCAGCAGCTCACGACAGCGGATGAACACTGAAGCTTTCTTT

J gene: TRBJ2-3
D gene: TRBD2
CDR3 length: 14
V gene: TRBV28
clone size: NA
CDR3 protein: CASNARGSTDTQYF
CDR3 DNA: TGTGCCAGCAACGCGCGGGGGAGCACAGATACGCAGTATTTT

J gene: TRBJ1-1
D gene: NA
CDR3 length: 12
V gene: TRBV29-1
clone size: NA
CDR3 protein: CSVGGVTDEAFF
CDR3 DNA: TGCAGCGTTGGGGGGGTGACGGATGAAGCTTTCTTT

J gene: TRBJ2-3
D gene: TRBD1
CDR3 length: 17
V gene: TRBV28
clone size: NA
CDR3 protein: CASSLTAGGQLTDTQYF
CDR3 DNA: TGTGCCAGCAGTTTAACGGCAGGGGGCCAACTCACAGATACGCAGTATTTT

J gene: TRBJ2-1
D gene: TRBD2
CDR3 length: 15
V gene: TRBV5-1
clone size: few
CDR3 protein: CASSRRLAENNEQFF
CDR3 DNA: TGCGCCAGCAGCAGACGACTAGCGGAGAACAATGAGCAGTTCTTC

J gene: TRBJ1-4
D gene: NA
CDR3 length: 13
V gene: TRBV5-1
clone size: NA
CDR3 protein: CASSISGNEKLFF
CDR3 DNA: TGCGCCAGCAGCATCTCGGGGAATGAAAAACTGTTTTTT